There are many counts of the clone carrying this T cell receptor (beta chain). Its antigen is unknown. Using unique molecular identifiers, the investigators prepared the TCRbeta library. MiXCR, run by TCRdb on the PCR reads, gives a single entry per CDR3 protein. The sample contains hundreds of thousands of distinct CDR3 sequences, 10% of which appear only once. This entry comes from a study of T-cell reconstitution after alpha-beta-depleted transplantation in children. Study-level points and caveats: A year post-transplant, T-cell counts and diversity derived mostly from newly produced T cells. Some patients' high day-60 TCRbeta diversity was traced to surviving recipient T cells and thymic progenitors. The study reportedly traced alpha-beta T cells about two months after transplant to several hundred expanded graft clones.

V shed 5 bases, J shed 5 bases, and the junction held 5 bases outside the gene matches. CDR3 length: 15 amino acids. The germline V gene encodes CDR1 SGHTA and CDR2 FQGNSA. The sample in question was PBMCs, obtained before TCRalphabeta/CD19-depleted stem cell transplant. The V call is TRBV7-2, the J call TRBJ2-4, with 11 bases aligning to TRBD2. The source is a boy less than two years old with acute myeloid leukemia, due to receive a stem cell transplant. The CDR3 protein is CASSLLAGGENIQYF. As DNA, the CDR3 is TGTGCCAGCAGCCTTTTAGCGGGAGGGGAAAACATTCAGTACTTC.